This T cell receptor beta chain was recorded in a study of blood T cell repertoires in COVID-19. Per the authors' pipeline: Nucleated cell number was recorded as an estimate derived from reference gene primer amplification. Sequenced by immunoSEQ multiplex PCR; TCRdb stores in-frame clones only, minus some. The V and J calls and clone size come from that table; D and trimming were worked out from the DNA. The table records approximately 450,000 clones, around 91% of them present only once. The CDR3 has 13 amino acids. V was pared by 5 bases and J by 2 bases, with 10 bases between. The V gene's germline CDR1 is MDHEN and CDR2 SYDVKM.

This TCR was sampled from a young man who had recovered from COVID-19. The V and J genes are TRBV28 and TRBJ2-7; D perhaps matches TRBD1 (6 bases). Input material: PBMCs or T cells enriched from blood (not recorded which). The CDR3 spells CASSIQGTYEQYF. CDR3 sequence (DNA): TGTGCCAGCAGTATACAGGGTACCTACGAGCAGTACTTC. The entire variable domain, with the rest obtained from reference TRBV28 and TRBJ2-7, is as follows: DVKVTQSSRYLVKRTGEKVFLECVQDMDHENMFWYRQDPGLGLRLIYFSYDVKMKEKGDIPEGYSVSREKKERFSLILESASTNQTSMYLCASSIQGTYEQYFGPGTRLTVT.